The 2 T cell receptor beta chains presented below share a single source sample, sequenced in a study of blood T cell repertoires in COVID-19. Clones were read by immunoSEQ multiplex PCR, and TCRdb kept only the in-frame ones, dropping some. Found here are 350,000 to 400,000 clones, roughly 88% of them singletons; the top ten hold more than 0.9%. Specimen: PBMCs or T cells enriched from blood (not recorded which). The receptors originated from a woman in her thirties with acute COVID-19.

This chain joins TRBV27 and TRBJ1-2; TRBD1 matches 10 bases. Per the germline V gene, CDR1 is MNHEY and CDR2 is SMNVEV (reference sequence). This CDR3 is 15 amino acids long. V lost 5 bases and J lost 3; bases outside the gene matches: 6. The CDR3 loop reads CASSPRTGGDYGYTF. The CDR3 DNA reads as TGTGCCAGCAGTCCCCGGACAGGGGGAGACTATGGCTACACCTTC.

This clone was seen only a few times. The V gene is TRBV5-5, the J gene TRBJ1-2, with a tentative D call TRBD1 (5 bases). The length of the CDR3 is 13 residues. V lost 6 bases, J lost 5 bases, and 14 bases lay in between. Germline values: CDR1 SGHKS, CDR2 YYEKEE (reference sequence). Here the CDR3 DNA reads TGTGCCAGCACTATCACAGGATTATATGGCTACACCTTC. This translates into CASTITGLYGYTF.